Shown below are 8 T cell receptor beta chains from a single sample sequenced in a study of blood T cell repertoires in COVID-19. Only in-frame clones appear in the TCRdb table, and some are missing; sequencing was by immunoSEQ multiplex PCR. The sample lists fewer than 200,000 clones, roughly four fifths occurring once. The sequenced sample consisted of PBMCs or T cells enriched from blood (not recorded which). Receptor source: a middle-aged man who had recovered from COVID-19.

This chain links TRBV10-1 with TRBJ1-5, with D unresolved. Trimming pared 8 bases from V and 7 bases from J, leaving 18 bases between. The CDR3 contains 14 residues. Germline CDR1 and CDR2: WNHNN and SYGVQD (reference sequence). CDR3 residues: CASPSAEGDQPQHF. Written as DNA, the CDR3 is TGCGCCAGCCCGAGTGCGGAGGGAGACCAGCCCCAGCATTTT.

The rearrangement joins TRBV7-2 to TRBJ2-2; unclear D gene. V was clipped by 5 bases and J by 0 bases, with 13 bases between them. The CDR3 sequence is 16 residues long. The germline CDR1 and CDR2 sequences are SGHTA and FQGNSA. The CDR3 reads CASSPTGGANTGELFF. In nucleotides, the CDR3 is TGTGCCAGCAGCCCCACTGGTGGAGCGAACACCGGGGAGCTGTTTTTT.

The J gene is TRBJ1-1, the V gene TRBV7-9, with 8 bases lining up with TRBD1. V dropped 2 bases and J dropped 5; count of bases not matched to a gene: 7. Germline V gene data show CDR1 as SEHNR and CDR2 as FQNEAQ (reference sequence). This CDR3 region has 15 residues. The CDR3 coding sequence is TGTGCCAGCAGCTTAAATCAGGGGGCAAATACTGAAGCTTTCTTT. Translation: CASSLNQGANTEAFF.

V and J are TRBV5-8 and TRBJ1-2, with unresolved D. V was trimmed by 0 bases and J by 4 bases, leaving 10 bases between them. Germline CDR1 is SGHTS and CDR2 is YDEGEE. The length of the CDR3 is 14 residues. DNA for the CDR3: TGTGCCAGCAGCTTGGAAGCATACCTCTATGGCTACACCTTC. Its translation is CASSLEAYLYGYTF.

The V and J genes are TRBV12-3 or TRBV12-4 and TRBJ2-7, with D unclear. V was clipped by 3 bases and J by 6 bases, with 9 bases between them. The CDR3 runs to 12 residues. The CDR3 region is CASSFPGSEQYF. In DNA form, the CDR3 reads TGTGCCAGCAGTTTCCCCGGGTCCGAGCAGTACTTC.

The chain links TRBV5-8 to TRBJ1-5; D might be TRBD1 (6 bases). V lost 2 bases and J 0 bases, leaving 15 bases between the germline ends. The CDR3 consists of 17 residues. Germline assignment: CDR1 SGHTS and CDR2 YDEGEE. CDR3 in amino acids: CASSFRRGANSNQPQHF. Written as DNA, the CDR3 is TGTGCCAGCAGCTTCCGCAGGGGCGCTAATAGCAATCAGCCCCAGCATTTT.

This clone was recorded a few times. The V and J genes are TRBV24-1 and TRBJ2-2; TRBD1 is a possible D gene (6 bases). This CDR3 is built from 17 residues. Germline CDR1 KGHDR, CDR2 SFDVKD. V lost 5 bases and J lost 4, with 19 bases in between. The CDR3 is CATSALQGSISTGELFF. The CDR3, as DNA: TGTGCCACCAGTGCGCTTCAGGGGTCGATTTCCACCGGGGAGCTGTTTTTT.

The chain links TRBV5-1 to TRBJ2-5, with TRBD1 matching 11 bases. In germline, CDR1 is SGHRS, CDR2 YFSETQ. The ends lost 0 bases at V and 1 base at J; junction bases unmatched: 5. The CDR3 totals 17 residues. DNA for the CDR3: TGCGCCAGCAGCTTGGATGGGACAGGGGGTCTCCAAGAGACCCAGTACTTC. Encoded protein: CASSLDGTGGLQETQYF.